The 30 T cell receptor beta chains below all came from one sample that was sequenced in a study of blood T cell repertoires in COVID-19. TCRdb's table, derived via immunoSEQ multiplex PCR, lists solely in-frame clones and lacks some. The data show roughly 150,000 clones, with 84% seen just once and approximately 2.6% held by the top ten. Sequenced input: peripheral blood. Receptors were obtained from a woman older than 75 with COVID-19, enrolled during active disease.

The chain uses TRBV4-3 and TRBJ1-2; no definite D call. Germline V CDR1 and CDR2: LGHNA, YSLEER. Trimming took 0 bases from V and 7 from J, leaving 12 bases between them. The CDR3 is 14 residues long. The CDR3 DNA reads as TGCGCCAGCAGCCAAGATAGGAGACGCGGTGGCTACACCTTC. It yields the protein CASSQDRRRGGYTF.

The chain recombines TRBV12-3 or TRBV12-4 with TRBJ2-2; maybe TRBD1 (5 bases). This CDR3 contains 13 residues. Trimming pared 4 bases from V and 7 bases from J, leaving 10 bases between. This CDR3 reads CASSSKGLGELFF. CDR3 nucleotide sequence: TGTGCCAGCAGTTCAAAGGGGCTCGGGGAGCTGTTTTTT.

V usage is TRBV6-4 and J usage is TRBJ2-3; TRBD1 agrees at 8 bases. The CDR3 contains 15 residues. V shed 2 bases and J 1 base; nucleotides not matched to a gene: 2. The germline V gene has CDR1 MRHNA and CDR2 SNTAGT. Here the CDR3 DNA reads TGTGCCAGCAGTGACGGACAGGGAGGCACAGATACGCAGTATTTT. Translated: CASSDGQGGTDTQYF.

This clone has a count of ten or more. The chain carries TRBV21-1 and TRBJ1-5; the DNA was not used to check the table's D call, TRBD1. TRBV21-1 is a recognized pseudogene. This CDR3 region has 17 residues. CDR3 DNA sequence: TGTGCCAGCAGCAGCAAGGCAGGGGAAGGCAGCAATCAGCCCCAGCATTTT. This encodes CASSSKAGEGSNQPQHF.

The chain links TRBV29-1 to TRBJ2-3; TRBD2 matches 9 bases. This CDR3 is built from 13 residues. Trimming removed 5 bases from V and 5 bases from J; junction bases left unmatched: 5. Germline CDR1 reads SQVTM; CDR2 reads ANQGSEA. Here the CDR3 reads CSVPREGGDTQYF. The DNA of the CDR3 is TGCAGCGTTCCGCGGGAGGGAGGAGATACGCAGTATTTT.

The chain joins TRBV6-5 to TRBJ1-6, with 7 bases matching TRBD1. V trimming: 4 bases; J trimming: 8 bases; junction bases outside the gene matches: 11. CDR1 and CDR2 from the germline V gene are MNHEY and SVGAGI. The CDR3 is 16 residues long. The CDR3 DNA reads TGTGCCAGCAGTTCGAGAGACAGGGCCAGGTATTCACCCCTCCACTTT. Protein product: CASSSRDRARYSPLHF.

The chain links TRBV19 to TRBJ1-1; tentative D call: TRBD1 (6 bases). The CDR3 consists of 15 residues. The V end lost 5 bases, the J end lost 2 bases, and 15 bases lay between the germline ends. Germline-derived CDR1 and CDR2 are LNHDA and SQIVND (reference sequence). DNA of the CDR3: TGTGCCAGTAGTCCCCCAAGGACAGTTAACACTGAAGCTTTCTTT. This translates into CASSPPRTVNTEAFF.

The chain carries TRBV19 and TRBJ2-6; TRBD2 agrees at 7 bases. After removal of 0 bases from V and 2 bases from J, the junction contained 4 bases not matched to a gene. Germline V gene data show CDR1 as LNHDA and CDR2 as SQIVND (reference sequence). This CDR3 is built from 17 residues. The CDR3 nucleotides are TGTGCCAGTAGTATAGATCTGGGGAGGGCTGGGGCCAACGTCCTGACTTTC. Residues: CASSIDLGRAGANVLTF.

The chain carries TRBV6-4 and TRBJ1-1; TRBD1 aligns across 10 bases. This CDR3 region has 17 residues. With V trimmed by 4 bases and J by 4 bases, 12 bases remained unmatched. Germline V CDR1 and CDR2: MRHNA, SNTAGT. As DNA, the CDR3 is TGTGCCAGCAGTGTAGAGGGACAGGGGTTTGTCGGCACTGAAGCTTTCTTT. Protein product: CASSVEGQGFVGTEAFF.

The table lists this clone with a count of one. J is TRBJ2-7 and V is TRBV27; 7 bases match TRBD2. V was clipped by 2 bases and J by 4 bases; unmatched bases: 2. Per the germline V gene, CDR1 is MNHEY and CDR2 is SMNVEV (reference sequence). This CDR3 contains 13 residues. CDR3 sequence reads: CASSLVRGYEQYF. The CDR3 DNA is TGTGCCAGCAGTTTAGTGCGGGGGTACGAGCAGTACTTC.

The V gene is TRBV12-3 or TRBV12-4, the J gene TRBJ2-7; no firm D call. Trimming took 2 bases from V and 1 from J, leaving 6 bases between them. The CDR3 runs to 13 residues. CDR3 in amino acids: CASSLFRSYEQYF. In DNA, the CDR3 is TGTGCCAGCAGTTTATTCAGGTCCTACGAGCAGTACTTC.

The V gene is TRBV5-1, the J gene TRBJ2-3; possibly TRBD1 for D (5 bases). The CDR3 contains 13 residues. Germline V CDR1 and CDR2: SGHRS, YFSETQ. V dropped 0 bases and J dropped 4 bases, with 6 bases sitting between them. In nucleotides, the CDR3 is TGCGCCAGCAGCTTGGGACAGCCAGATACGCAGTATTTT. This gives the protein CASSLGQPDTQYF. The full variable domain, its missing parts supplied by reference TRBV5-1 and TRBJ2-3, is KAGVTQTPRYLIKTRGQQVTLSCSPISGHRSVSWYQQTPGQGLQFLFEYFSETQRNKGNFPGRFSGRQFSNSRSEMNVSTLELGDSALYLCASSLGQPDTQYFGPGTRLTVL.

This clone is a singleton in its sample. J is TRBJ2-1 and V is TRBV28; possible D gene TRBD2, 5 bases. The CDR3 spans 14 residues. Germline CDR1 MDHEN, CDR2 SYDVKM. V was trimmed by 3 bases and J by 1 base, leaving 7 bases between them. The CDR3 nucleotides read TGTGCCAGCAGTTTTGAGCGGTCCTACAATGAGCAGTTCTTC. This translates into CASSFERSYNEQFF.

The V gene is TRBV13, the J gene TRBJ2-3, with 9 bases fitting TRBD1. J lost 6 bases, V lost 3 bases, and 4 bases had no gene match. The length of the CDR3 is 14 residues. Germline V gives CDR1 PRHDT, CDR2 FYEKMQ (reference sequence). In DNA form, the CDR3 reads TGTGCCAGCAGCTTGGACAGGGGTGCGGATACGCAGTATTTT. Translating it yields CASSLDRGADTQYF.

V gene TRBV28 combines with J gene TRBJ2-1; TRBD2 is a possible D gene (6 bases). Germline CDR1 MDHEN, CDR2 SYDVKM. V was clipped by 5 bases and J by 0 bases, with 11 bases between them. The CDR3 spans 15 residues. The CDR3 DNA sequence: TGTGCCAGCAGTCCCCCCGGGAGCTCCTACAATGAGCAGTTCTTC. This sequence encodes CASSPPGSSYNEQFF.

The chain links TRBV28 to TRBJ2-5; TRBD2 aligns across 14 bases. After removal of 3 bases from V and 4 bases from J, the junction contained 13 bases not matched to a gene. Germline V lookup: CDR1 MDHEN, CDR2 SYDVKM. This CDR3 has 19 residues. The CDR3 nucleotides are TGTGCCAGCAGTTTTGAAGTGAGGGTGACTAGCGGGAGGGGAGAGACCCAGTACTTC. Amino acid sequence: CASSFEVRVTSGRGETQYF.

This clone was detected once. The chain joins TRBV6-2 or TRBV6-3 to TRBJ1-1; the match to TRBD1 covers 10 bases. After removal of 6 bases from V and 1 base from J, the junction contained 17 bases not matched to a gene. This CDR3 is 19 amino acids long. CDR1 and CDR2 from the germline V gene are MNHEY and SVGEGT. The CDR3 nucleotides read TGTGCCAGCAGCCGCAACGCCCGGGACAGGGGACGGGGGAACACTGAAGCTTTCTTT. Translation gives CASSRNARDRGRGNTEAFF.

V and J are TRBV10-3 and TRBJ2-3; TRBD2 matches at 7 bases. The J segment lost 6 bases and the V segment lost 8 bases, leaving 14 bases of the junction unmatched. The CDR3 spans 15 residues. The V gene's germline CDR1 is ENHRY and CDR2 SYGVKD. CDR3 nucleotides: TGTGCCATCCGTCGCGGGGCTAGCGGTTTGGATACGCAGTATTTT. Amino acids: CAIRRGASGLDTQYF.

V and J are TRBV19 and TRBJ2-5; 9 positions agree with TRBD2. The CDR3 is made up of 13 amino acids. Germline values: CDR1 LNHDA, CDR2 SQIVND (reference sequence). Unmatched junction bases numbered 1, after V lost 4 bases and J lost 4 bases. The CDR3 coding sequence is TGTGCCAGTAGTAATAGCGGGAGAGAGACCCAGTACTTC. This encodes CASSNSGRETQYF.

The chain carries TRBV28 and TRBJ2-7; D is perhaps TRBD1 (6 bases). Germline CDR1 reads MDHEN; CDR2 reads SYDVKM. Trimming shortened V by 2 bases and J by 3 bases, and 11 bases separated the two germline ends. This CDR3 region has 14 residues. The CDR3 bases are TGTGCCAGCAGTTTAACAGGGCCCCTCTACGAGCAGTACTTC. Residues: CASSLTGPLYEQYF.

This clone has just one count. CDR3 sequence (DNA): TGTGCCAGCAGCGGACCAGGAGGGCAGTACTTC. This codes for CASSGPGGQYF. The chain has TRBV7-8 and TRBJ2-7; the D gene is possibly TRBD2 (5 bases). CDR3 size: 11 residues. CDR1 SGHVS and CDR2 FQNEAQ come from the germline V gene. The germline V and J ends were trimmed by 5 bases and 9 bases, with 11 bases remaining between them.

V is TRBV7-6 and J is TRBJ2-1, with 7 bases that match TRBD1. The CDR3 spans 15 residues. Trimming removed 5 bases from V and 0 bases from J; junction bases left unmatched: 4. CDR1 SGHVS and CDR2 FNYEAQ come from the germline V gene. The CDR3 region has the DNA TGTGCCAGCAGCCGGTCAGGGGGCTCCTACAATGAGCAGTTCTTC. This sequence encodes CASSRSGGSYNEQFF.

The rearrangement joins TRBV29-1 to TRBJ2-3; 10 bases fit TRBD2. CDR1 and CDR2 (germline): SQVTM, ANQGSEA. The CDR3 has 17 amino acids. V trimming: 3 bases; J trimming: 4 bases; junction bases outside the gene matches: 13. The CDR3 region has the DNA TGCAGCGTTGAGGGGCGGAGCGGGAGGGCAGCGGCAGATACGCAGTATTTT. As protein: CSVEGRSGRAAADTQYF.

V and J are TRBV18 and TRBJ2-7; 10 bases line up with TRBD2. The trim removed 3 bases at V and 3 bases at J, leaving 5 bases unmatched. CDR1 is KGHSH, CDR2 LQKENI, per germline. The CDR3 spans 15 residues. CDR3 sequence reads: CASSPTSGAYYEQYF. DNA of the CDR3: TGTGCCAGCTCACCTACTAGCGGGGCCTACTACGAGCAGTACTTC.

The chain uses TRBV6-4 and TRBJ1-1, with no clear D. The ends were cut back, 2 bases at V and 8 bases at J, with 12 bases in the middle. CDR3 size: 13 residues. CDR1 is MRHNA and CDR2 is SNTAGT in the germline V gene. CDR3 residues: CASSDRGYGEAFF. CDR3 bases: TGTGCCAGCAGTGACCGAGGATACGGAGAAGCTTTCTTT.

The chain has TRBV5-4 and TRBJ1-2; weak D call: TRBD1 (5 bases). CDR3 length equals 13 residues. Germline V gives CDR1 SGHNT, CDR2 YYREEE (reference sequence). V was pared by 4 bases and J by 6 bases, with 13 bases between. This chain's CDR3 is CASSLTGYDGYTF. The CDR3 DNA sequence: TGTGCCAGCAGCCTCACAGGTTACGATGGCTACACCTTC. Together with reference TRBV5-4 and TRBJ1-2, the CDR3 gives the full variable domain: ETGVTQSPTHLIKTRGQQVTLRCSSQSGHNTVSWYQQALGQGPQFIFQYYREEENGRGNFPPRFSGLQFPNYSSELNVNALELDDSALYLCASSLTGYDGYTFGSGTRLTVV.

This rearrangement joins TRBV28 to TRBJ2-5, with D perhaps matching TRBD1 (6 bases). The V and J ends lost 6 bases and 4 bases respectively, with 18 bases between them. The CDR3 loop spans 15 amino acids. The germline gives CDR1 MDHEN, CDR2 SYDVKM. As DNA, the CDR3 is TGTGCCAGCAGCCCACCTTCGGGACAAACAGAGACCCAGTACTTC. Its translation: CASSPPSGQTETQYF.

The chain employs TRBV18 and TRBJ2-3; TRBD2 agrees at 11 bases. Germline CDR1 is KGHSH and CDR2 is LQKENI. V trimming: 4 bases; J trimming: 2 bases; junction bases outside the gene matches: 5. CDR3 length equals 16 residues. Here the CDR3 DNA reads TGTGCCAGCTCACGAAGACTAGCGGGGCTCACAGATACGCAGTATTTT. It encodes CASSRRLAGLTDTQYF.

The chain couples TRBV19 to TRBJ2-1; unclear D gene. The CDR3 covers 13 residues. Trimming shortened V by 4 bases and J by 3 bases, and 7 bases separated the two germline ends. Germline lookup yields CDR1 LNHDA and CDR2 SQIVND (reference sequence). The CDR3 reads CASSTGYYNEQFF. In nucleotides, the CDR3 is TGTGCCAGTAGTACCGGGTACTACAATGAGCAGTTCTTC.

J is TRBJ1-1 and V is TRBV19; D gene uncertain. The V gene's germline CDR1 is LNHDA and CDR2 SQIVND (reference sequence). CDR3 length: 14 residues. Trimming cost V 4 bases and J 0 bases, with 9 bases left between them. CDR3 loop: CASSTQFLNTEAFF. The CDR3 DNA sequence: TGTGCCAGTAGTACTCAGTTCCTGAACACTGAAGCTTTCTTT.